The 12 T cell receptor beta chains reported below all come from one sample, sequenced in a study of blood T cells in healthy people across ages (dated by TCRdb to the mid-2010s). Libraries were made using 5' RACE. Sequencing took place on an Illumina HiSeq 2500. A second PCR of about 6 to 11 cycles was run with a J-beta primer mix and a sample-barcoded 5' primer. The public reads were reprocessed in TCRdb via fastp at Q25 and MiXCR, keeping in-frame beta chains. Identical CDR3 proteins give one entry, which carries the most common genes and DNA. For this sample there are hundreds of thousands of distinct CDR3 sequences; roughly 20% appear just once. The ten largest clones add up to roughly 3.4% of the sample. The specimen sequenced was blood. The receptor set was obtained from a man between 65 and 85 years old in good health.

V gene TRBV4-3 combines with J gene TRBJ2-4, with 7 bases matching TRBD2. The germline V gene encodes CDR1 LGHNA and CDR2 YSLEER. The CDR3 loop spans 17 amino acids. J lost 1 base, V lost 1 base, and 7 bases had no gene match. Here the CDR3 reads CASSQGPDSGAKNIQYF. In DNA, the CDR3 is TGCGCCAGCAGCCAAGGGCCGGATAGCGGGGCCAAAAACATTCAGTACTTC.

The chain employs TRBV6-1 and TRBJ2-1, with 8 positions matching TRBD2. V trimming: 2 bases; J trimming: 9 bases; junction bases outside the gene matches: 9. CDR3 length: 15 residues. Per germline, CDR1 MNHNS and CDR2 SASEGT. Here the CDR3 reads CASSEPGGRMREQFF. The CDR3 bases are TGTGCCAGCAGTGAACCTGGCGGGAGGATGCGTGAGCAGTTCTTC.

CDR3 nucleotides: TGTGCCATCAGTGAGTTTGTCAACACCGGGGAGCTGTTTTTT. Its protein is CAISEFVNTGELFF. This chain uses TRBV10-3 with TRBJ2-2; D is unresolved. Trimming pared 1 base from V and 2 bases from J, leaving 5 bases between. Germline assignment: CDR1 ENHRY and CDR2 SYGVKD. This CDR3 is 14 amino acids long.

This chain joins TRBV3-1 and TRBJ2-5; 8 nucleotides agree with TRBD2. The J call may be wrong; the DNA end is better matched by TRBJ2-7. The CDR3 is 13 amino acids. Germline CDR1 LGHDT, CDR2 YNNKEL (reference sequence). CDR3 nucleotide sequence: TGTGCCAGCAGCCGGACTAGCTTCTACGAGCAGTACTTC. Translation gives CASSRTSFYEQYF.

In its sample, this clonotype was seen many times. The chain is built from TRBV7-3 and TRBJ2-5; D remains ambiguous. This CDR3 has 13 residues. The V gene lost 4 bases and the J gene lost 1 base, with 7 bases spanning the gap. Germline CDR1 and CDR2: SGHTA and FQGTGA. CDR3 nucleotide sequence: TGTGCCAGCAGCTCGACACCCCAAGAGACCCAGTACTTC. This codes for CASSSTPQETQYF.

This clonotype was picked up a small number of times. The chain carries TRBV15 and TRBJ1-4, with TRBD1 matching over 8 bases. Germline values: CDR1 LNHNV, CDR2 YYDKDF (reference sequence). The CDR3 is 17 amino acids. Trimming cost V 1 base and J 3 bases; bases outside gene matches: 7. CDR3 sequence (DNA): TGTGCCACCAGCAGAGCCGACAGGGGTCGAGCTAATGAAAAACTGTTTTTT. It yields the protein CATSRADRGRANEKLFF.

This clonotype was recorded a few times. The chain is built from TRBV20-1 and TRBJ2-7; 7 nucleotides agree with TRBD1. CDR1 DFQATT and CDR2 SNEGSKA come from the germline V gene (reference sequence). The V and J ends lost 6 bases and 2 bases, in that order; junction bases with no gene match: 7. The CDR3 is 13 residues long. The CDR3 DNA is TGCAGTGCCTTCGGACAGGATGCCTACGAGCAGTACTTC. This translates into CSAFGQDAYEQYF.

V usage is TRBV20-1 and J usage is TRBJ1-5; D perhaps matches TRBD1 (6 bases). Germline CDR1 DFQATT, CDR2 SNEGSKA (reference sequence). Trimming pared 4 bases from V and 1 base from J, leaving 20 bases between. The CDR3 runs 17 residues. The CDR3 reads CSAIQGHSSSSNQPQHF. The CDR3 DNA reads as TGCAGTGCTATACAGGGACACAGTTCTTCCAGCAATCAGCCCCAGCATTTT.

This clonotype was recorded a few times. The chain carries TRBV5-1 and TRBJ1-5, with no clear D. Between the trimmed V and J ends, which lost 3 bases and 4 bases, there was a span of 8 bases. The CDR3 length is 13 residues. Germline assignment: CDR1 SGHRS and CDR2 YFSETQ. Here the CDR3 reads CASSSALNQPQHF. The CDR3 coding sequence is TGCGCCAGCAGCTCGGCCCTAAATCAGCCCCAGCATTTT.

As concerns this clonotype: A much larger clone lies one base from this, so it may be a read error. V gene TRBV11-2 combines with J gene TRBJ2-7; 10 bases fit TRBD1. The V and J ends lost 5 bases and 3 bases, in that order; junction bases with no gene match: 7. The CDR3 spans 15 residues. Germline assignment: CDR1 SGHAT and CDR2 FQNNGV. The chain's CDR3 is CASSQLRDRGYEQYF. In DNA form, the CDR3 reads TGTGCCAGCAGCCAACTCCGGGACAGGGGCTACGAGCAGTACTTC.

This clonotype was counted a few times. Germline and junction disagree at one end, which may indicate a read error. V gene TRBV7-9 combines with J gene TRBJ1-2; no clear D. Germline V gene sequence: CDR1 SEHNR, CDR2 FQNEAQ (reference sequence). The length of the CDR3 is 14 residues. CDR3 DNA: TGTACCAGCAGTAGAGGGCTTTTTAACCATGGCTACACCTTC. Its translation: CTSSRGLFNHGYTF.

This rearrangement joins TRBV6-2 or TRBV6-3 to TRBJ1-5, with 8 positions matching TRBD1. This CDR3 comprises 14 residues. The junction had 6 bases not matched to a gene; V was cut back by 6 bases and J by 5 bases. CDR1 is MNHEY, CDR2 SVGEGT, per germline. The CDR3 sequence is CASRMDRAHQPQHF. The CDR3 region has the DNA TGTGCCAGCAGGATGGACAGGGCCCATCAGCCCCAGCATTTT.